This T cell receptor beta chain was identified in a study of CD8 T cells in Susac syndrome. Germline V gives CDR1 MNHEY, CDR2 SMNVEV (reference sequence). The ends were cut back, 1 base at V and 2 bases at J, with 8 bases in the middle. The CDR3 spans 15 residues. FACS was used to enrich TEMRA cells, whereas the CD8+ and CD4+ T cells were obtained by negative isolation. Concerning this clonotype: Its specificity is not known.

Roughly 0.45 to 1 ug RNA was reverse transcribed with random hexamers. A multiplex approach, immunoSEQ multiplex PCR, amplified TCR beta CDR3 across 54 Vbeta and 13 Jbeta. Using its own MiXCR run on the immunoSEQ multiplex PCR reads, TCRdb lists one record per CDR3 protein. The sample consists of around 300,000 distinct CDR3 sequences, about 82% of them appearing once. Notes on the study in general: It was acknowledged by the study that relatively few individuals were included in its TCR sequencing and HLA analysis.

The source material was CD8+ T cells from PBMCs. The V and J genes are TRBV27 and TRBJ2-2; D unresolved. This clonotype was sampled from a human donor with multiple sclerosis. This CDR3 reads CASSLYTSNTGELFF. The CDR3 DNA reads as TGTGCCAGCAGTTTATATACCAGTAACACCGGGGAGCTGTTTTTT.